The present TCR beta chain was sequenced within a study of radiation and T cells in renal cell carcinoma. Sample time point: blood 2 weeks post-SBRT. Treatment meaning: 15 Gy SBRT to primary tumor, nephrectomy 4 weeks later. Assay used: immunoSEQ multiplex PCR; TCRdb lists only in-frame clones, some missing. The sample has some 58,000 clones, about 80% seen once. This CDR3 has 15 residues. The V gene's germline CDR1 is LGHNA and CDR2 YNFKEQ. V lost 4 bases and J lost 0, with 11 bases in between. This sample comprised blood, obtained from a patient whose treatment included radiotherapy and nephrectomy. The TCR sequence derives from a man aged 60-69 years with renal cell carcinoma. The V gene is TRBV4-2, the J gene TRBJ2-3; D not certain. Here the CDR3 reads CASSPGGYSTDTQYF. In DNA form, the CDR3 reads TGTGCCAGCAGCCCCGGCGGCTATAGCACAGATACGCAGTATTTT.